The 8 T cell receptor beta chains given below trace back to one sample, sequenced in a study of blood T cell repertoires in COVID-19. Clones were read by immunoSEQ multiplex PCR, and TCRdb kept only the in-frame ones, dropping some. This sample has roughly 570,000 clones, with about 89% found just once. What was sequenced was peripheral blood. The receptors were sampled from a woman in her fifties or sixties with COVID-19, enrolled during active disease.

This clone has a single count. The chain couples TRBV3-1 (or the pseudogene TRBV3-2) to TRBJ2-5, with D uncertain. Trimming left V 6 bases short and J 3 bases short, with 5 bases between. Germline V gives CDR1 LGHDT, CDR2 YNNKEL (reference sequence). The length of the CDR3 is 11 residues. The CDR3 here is CASRQKETQYF. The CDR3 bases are TGTGCCAGCAGACAGAAAGAGACCCAGTACTTC.

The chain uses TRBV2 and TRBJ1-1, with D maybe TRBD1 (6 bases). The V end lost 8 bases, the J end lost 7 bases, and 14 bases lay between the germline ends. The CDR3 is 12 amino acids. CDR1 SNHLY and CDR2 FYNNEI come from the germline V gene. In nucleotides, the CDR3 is TGTGCCAGCCGCGACAGGATCCTTGAAGCTTTCTTT. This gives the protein CASRDRILEAFF.

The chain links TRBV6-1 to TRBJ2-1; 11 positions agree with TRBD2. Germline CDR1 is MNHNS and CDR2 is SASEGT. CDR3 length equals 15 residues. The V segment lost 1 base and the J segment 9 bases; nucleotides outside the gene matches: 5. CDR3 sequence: CASSEGVAGGPEQFF. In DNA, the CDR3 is TGTGCCAGCAGTGAAGGGGTAGCGGGGGGGCCTGAGCAGTTCTTC.

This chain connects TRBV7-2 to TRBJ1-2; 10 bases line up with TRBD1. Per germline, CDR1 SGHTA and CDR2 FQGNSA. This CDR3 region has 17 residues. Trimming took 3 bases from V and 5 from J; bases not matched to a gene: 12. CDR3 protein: CASSFSLDGTGVYGYTF. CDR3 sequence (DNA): TGTGCCAGCAGCTTTTCGCTGGACGGGACAGGGGTTTATGGCTACACCTTC.

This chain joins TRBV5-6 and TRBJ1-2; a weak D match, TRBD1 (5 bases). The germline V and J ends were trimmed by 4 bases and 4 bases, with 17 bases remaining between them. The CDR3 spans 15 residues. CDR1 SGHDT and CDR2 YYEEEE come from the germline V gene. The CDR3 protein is CASSGRGQLSYGYTF. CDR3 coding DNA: TGTGCCAGCAGCGGTCGTGGACAACTCAGCTATGGCTACACCTTC.

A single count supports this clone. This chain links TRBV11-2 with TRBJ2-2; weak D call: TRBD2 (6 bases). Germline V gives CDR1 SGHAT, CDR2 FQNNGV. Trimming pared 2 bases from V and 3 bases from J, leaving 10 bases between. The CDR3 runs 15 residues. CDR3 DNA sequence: TGTGCCAGCAGCTTACGGGGGTCATACACCGGGGAGCTGTTTTTT. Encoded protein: CASSLRGSYTGELFF.

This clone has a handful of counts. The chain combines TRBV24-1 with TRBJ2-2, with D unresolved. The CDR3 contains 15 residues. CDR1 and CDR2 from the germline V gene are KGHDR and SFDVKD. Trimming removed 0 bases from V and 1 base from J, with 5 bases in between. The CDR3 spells CATSDLQRNTGELFF. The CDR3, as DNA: TGTGCCACCAGTGATTTGCAGCGGAACACCGGGGAGCTGTTTTTT.

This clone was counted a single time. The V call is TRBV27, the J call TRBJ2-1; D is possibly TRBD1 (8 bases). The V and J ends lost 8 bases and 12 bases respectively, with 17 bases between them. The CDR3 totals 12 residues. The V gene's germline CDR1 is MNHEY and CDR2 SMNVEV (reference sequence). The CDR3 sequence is CASGEYRGGQFF. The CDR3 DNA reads TGTGCCAGCGGGGAATACAGGGGGGGGCAGTTCTTC.